This is a list of T cell receptor beta chains from one sample in a study of shared clonotypes between healthy human individuals. Using immunoSEQ multiplex PCR, the repertoire was profiled, and TCRdb retains in-frame clones only, with some absent. The profile shows roughly 680,000 clones, 72% of them singletons. The sequenced sample consisted of memory CD4+ T cells sorted from blood. Receptor source: a woman aged 25 to 39 in good health. Each CDR3 is given with its conserved first and last residue. A D gene is named only where the DNA matches it firmly. The size entry is marked missing in some rows and otherwise reads once, few, many or a size class.

TGTGCCAGCAGTGGTCGACAGGGACGCAATGAGCAGTTCTTC CASSGRQGRNEQFF - TRBJ2-1 TRBV27 TRBD1
TGCGCCAGCAGCCAAGGGGACGACTACCAAGAGACCCAGTACTTC CASSQGDDYQETQYF - TRBJ2-5 TRBV4-3 -
TGTGCCAGTAGTTCAACAGGGGACCAGGGTACGCAGTATTTT CASSSTGDQGTQYF - TRBJ2-3 TRBV19 TRBD1
TGTGCCAGCAGCCACACACCCACAAGACACCACAACGTCCTGACTTTC CASSHTPTRHHNVLTF - TRBJ2-6 TRBV7-2 -
TGTGCCAGCTCCTTCGAAAGGTCCGGGACTAGAGGCACAGATACGCAGTATTTT CASSFERSGTRGTDTQYF - TRBJ2-3 TRBV27 TRBD2
TGCGCCAGCAGCCAGAGGACAGGGACGCATTCACCCCTCCACTTT CASSQRTGTHSPLHF - TRBJ1-6 TRBV4-1 TRBD1
TGTGCCAGCAGGGGGCTGGGACTAGCGGGAGATTCCTACGAGCAGTACTTC CASRGLGLAGDSYEQYF - TRBJ2-7 TRBV28 TRBD2
TGTGCCAGCAGTCCAGGACTAGACCAAGAGACCCAGTACTTC CASSPGLDQETQYF many TRBJ2-5 TRBV28 TRBD2
TGTGCCTGGAGTAGAGGCGGGATCACAGATACGCAGTATTTT CAWSRGGITDTQYF once TRBJ2-3 TRBV30 -
TGTGCCAGCAGCTATACGACAGAAGCTAACTATGGCTACACCTTC CASSYTTEANYGYTF - TRBJ1-2 TRBV7-9 -
TGCGCCAGCAGCTTGAACTCAGGGGGACAAGAGACCCAGTACTTC CASSLNSGGQETQYF - TRBJ2-5 TRBV5-1 TRBD1
TGTGCCAGCAGTGGGCAGACCCAGTACTTC CASSGQTQYF - TRBJ2-5 TRBV25-1 -
TGTGCCAGCAGCCGGCTGACGAACACTGAAGCTTTCTTT CASSRLTNTEAFF once TRBJ1-1 TRBV6-5 -
TGCGCCAGCAGGCGAGTAGCGGGAGCCTCCTACGAGCAGTACTTC CASRRVAGASYEQYF - TRBJ2-7 TRBV4-1 TRBD2
TGCGCCAGCAGTCCGGACGGGGAGACCCAGTACTTC CASSPDGETQYF once TRBJ2-5 TRBV5-1 -
TGCGCCAGCAGCTTGGATAGCGCGTCCTACAATGAGCAGTTCTTC CASSLDSASYNEQFF - TRBJ2-1 TRBV5-1 -
TGTGCCAGCAGCCAAGACGGGGAGGCCACAGATACGCAGTATTTT CASSQDGEATDTQYF few TRBJ2-3 TRBV4-2 -
TGTGCCAGCAGAGCCCCCCTCGGACAGGGGGCTCTAGCCAAAAACATTCAGTACTTC CASRAPLGQGALAKNIQYF many TRBJ2-4 TRBV2 TRBD1
TGTGCCAGCAAGAGCGGGAGTTACGAGCAGTACTTC CASKSGSYEQYF - TRBJ2-7 TRBV7-8 TRBD2
TGTGCCGGGGGAGCGTCGCTCGATCTCAATGAGCAGTTCTTC CAGGASLDLNEQFF - TRBJ2-1 TRBV30 -
TGCGCCAGCAGCCCGGGATCAACTCAAGAGACCCAGTACTTC CASSPGSTQETQYF - TRBJ2-5 TRBV5-1 -
TGTGCCAGCAGCTTAGGACTATTAAGCGGGAGGAGCACAGATACGCAGTATTTT CASSLGLLSGRSTDTQYF - TRBJ2-3 TRBV7-2 TRBD2
TGTGCCACCAGCTCCGGGGTAGGGGGTAAGGGTGAAAAACTGTTTTTT CATSSGVGGKGEKLFF - TRBJ1-4 TRBV15 -
TGTGCCAGCAGCCAAGATGGCAAGAATGAGCAGTTCTTC CASSQDGKNEQFF - TRBJ2-1 TRBV4-2 -
TGTGCCAGTGGACAGGGTGGGACCGGGGAGCTGTTTTTT CASGQGGTGELFF few TRBJ2-2 TRBV6-5 TRBD1
TGTGCCAGCTCCCCGGAGGGGAATCAGCCCCAGCATTTT CASSPEGNQPQHF few TRBJ1-5 TRBV18 -
TGTGCCAGCAGTTTGTACAGCCAAGAGACCCAGTACTTC CASSLYSQETQYF - TRBJ2-5 TRBV5-4 -
TGTGCCAGCAGCTCCGGATTTCGGGGCGAAGGCTACACCTTC CASSSGFRGEGYTF few TRBJ1-2 TRBV28 -
TGTGCCAGCAGCCCCTCCTTCGCTCTCTACGAGCAGTACTTC CASSPSFALYEQYF - TRBJ2-7 TRBV7-9 -
TGTGCCAGCAGTGAAACAGGGTTAGTTTCTACAGATACGCAGTATTTT CASSETGLVSTDTQYF many TRBJ2-3 TRBV6-1 -
TGTGCCAGTAGTAACCGACAGCTAAGCTATGGCTACACCTTC CASSNRQLSYGYTF - TRBJ1-2 TRBV19 -
TGTGCCAGCAGGGGGTCCGGGACTAGCGGGAGTCGGGAGCAGTTCTTC CASRGSGTSGSREQFF once TRBJ2-1 TRBV2 TRBD2
TGTGCCAGCAGTTACGGGAGCAATCAGCCCCAGCATTTT CASSYGSNQPQHF - TRBJ1-5 TRBV28 -
TGTGCCAGCAGGGAAAACAGGGGGTTTAGCTCCTACGAGCAGTACTTC CASRENRGFSSYEQYF - TRBJ2-7 TRBV6-1 TRBD1
TGTGCCAGCAGTCCCCCTGGACAGACTAATCAGCCCCAGCATTTT CASSPPGQTNQPQHF - TRBJ1-5 TRBV6-1 -
TGTGCCAGCATAGCGGGGACCTACGAGCAGTACTTC CASIAGTYEQYF - TRBJ2-7 TRBV2 TRBD2
TGTGCCAGCGAAACGACCTGGAACACCATATATTTT CASETTWNTIYF - TRBJ1-3 TRBV7-9 -
TGTGCCTGGAGTGTACGGTACTCCGGAGTAGGCAATCAGCCCCAGCATTTT CAWSVRYSGVGNQPQHF - TRBJ1-5 TRBV30 -
TGTGCCAGTAGTATGGGAACAGGGAGTGAGCAGTTCTTC CASSMGTGSEQFF few TRBJ2-1 TRBV19 -
TGTGCCAGCTCACCACCGTACCCTGAGGATACGCAGTATTTT CASSPPYPEDTQYF once TRBJ2-3 TRBV18 -
TGCGCCAGCAGCTTGCAAAGCTGGGGAAACACCATATATTTT CASSLQSWGNTIYF - TRBJ1-3 TRBV5-1 -
TGTGCCACCAGCAGATTACAGGGGTATGGCAATCAGCCCCAGCATTTT CATSRLQGYGNQPQHF - TRBJ1-5 TRBV15 TRBD1
TGCAGCGTTGTAGGGACTAGCGGGGTTCAAGAGACCCAGTACTTC CSVVGTSGVQETQYF few TRBJ2-5 TRBV29-1 TRBD2
TGTGCCTGGAACAGGGGTTCCTACGAGCAGTACTTC CAWNRGSYEQYF - TRBJ2-7 TRBV30 TRBD1
TGTGCCAGAATAGGGACTAGCGGGGCTACGCAGTATTTT CARIGTSGATQYF few TRBJ2-3 TRBV9 TRBD2